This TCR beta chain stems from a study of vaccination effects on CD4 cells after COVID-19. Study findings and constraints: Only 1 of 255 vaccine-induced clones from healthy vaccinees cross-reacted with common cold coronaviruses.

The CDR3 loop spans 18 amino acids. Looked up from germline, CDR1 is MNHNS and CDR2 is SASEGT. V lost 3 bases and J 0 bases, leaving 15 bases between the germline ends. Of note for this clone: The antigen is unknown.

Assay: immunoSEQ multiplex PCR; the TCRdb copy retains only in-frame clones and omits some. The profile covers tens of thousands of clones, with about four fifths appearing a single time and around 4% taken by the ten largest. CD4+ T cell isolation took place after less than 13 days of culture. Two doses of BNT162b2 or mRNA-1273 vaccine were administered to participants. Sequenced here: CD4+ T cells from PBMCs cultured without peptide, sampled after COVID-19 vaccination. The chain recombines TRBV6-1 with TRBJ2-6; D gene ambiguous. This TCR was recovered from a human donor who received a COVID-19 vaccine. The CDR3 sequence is CASSDFTGKSSGANVLTF. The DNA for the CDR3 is TGTGCCAGCAGTGACTTTACGGGCAAATCCTCTGGGGCCAACGTCCTGACTTTC.